These T cell receptor beta chains were read from a single sample in a study of T cell responses to AZD1222 COVID-19 vaccine. Sequencing was performed with immunoSEQ multiplex PCR; in TCRdb, only in-frame clones are kept and a portion is missing. This table holds more than 140,000 clones, about 91% found once. The material sequenced was peripheral blood, taken on day 0 of MenACWY control vaccination. The receptors were gathered from an adult in good health. Both conserved end residues are part of each CDR3. D genes are given only for firm matches. The size field is filled for only some rows; it gives once, few, many or a size class.

d_call: TRBD1
clone_size: .
j_call: TRBJ2-4
v_call: TRBV7-3
cdr3_nt: TGTGCCAGCAGCCCCCAGGGACAGCAAGCCAAAAACATTCAGTACTTC
cdr3_aa: CASSPQGQQAKNIQYF

d_call: TRBD1
clone_size: .
j_call: TRBJ2-7
v_call: TRBV2
cdr3_nt: TGTGCCAGCAGTGAGAACCGGGACAGCCTCTACGAGCAGTACTTC
cdr3_aa: CASSENRDSLYEQYF

d_call: .
clone_size: .
j_call: TRBJ1-2
v_call: TRBV6-5
cdr3_nt: TGTGCCAGCAGTTTCAACCTTAAATCCTATGGCTACACCTTC
cdr3_aa: CASSFNLKSYGYTF

d_call: .
clone_size: .
j_call: TRBJ1-1
v_call: TRBV24-1
cdr3_nt: TGTGCCACCAGTGCTGGGAACACTGAAGCTTTCTTT
cdr3_aa: CATSAGNTEAFF

d_call: .
clone_size: .
j_call: TRBJ2-7
v_call: TRBV6-5
cdr3_nt: TGTGCCAGCAGTTCAGGGGCGGGACTATACGAGCAGTACTTC
cdr3_aa: CASSSGAGLYEQYF

d_call: .
clone_size: .
j_call: TRBJ2-2
v_call: TRBV5-5
cdr3_nt: TGTGCCAGCAGCTTGGGGCAGCCCACCGGGGAGCTGTTTTTT
cdr3_aa: CASSLGQPTGELFF

d_call: .
clone_size: .
j_call: TRBJ1-1
v_call: TRBV29-1
cdr3_nt: TGCAGCGTCGAGTCGGGCACTGAAGCTTTCTTT
cdr3_aa: CSVESGTEAFF

d_call: .
clone_size: few
j_call: TRBJ2-1
v_call: TRBV18
cdr3_nt: TGTGCCAGCTCACCGGCAGGCCAGCCCTACAATGAGCAGTTCTTC
cdr3_aa: CASSPAGQPYNEQFF

d_call: .
clone_size: once
j_call: TRBJ2-7
v_call: TRBV7-9
cdr3_nt: TGTGCCAGCAGCCCCCGCGGAGGGGCCTACGAGCAGTACTTC
cdr3_aa: CASSPRGGAYEQYF

d_call: TRBD2
clone_size: .
j_call: TRBJ2-5
v_call: TRBV9
cdr3_nt: TGTGCCAGCAGCGTAGGCCTAGCGGGAGGTCGTGAGACCCAGTACTTC
cdr3_aa: CASSVGLAGGRETQYF

d_call: TRBD1
clone_size: once
j_call: TRBJ1-6
v_call: TRBV9
cdr3_nt: TGTGCCAGCAGCGCCGGAAGGGGGCGCAACGGTTCACCCCTCCACTTT
cdr3_aa: CASSAGRGRNGSPLHF

d_call: .
clone_size: .
j_call: TRBJ1-1
v_call: TRBV6-5
cdr3_nt: TGTGCCAGCAGTTCCCCCTCTCAGTCTGAAGCTTTCTTT
cdr3_aa: CASSSPSQSEAFF

d_call: .
clone_size: .
j_call: TRBJ1-2
v_call: TRBV20-1
cdr3_nt: TGCAGTGCTAGAGCCGACTATGGCTACACCTTC
cdr3_aa: CSARADYGYTF

d_call: .
clone_size: .
j_call: TRBJ2-2
v_call: TRBV5-4
cdr3_nt: TGTGCCAGCAGCTTTGGAGGGGGGGCCGGGGAGCTGTTTTTT
cdr3_aa: CASSFGGGAGELFF

d_call: .
clone_size: few
j_call: TRBJ2-7
v_call: TRBV20-1
cdr3_nt: TGCAGCCCATCGGACAGCTACGAGCAGTACTTC
cdr3_aa: CSPSDSYEQYF

d_call: .
clone_size: .
j_call: TRBJ2-2
v_call: TRBV24-1
cdr3_nt: TGTGCCACCAGTGATTTGCATGGGCCAGGGAAGGCCGGGGAGCTGTTTTTT
cdr3_aa: CATSDLHGPGKAGELFF

d_call: .
clone_size: once
j_call: TRBJ1-2
v_call: TRBV6-5
cdr3_nt: TGTGCCAGCAGCGCCCGCGAAAACTATGGCTACACCTTC
cdr3_aa: CASSARENYGYTF

d_call: TRBD2
clone_size: .
j_call: TRBJ2-2
v_call: TRBV19
cdr3_nt: TGTGCCAGTAGTACCTGGACTAGCGGGAGAGCCGGGGAGCTGTTTTTT
cdr3_aa: CASSTWTSGRAGELFF

d_call: .
clone_size: .
j_call: TRBJ1-4
v_call: TRBV7-2
cdr3_nt: TGTGCCAGCAGCCAGACGAGTGGGTCAGGCGAAAAACTGTTTTTT
cdr3_aa: CASSQTSGSGEKLFF

d_call: TRBD2
clone_size: .
j_call: TRBJ2-1
v_call: TRBV6-2/TRBV6-3
cdr3_nt: TGTGCCAGCAGTATCTCTCGGACTAGCGGGACCGACAGCTCCTACAATGAGCAGTTCTTC
cdr3_aa: CASSISRTSGTDSSYNEQFF

d_call: TRBD1
clone_size: .
j_call: TRBJ1-6
v_call: TRBV5-4
cdr3_nt: TGTGCCAGCAGCGCCGATTCCGGGACAGTTTCTAATTCACCCCTCCACTTT
cdr3_aa: CASSADSGTVSNSPLHF

d_call: .
clone_size: .
j_call: TRBJ2-1
v_call: TRBV6-4
cdr3_nt: TGTGCCAGCAGTGACTCCGGGGGAGGCTACAATGAGCAGTTCTTC
cdr3_aa: CASSDSGGGYNEQFF

d_call: .
clone_size: .
j_call: TRBJ1-5
v_call: TRBV11-3
cdr3_nt: TGTGCCAGCAGCTTAGCCCGACAGCACAATCAGCCCCAGCATTTT
cdr3_aa: CASSLARQHNQPQHF

d_call: .
clone_size: .
j_call: TRBJ2-7
v_call: TRBV28
cdr3_nt: TGTGCCGGCAGTTTTGGGGGGCGAAAAGAGCAGTACTTC
cdr3_aa: CAGSFGGRKEQYF

d_call: .
clone_size: .
j_call: TRBJ2-7
v_call: TRBV24-1
cdr3_nt: TGTGCCACCAGTGATCCGCTTCGACAGCCCCTCGAGCAGTACTTC
cdr3_aa: CATSDPLRQPLEQYF

d_call: TRBD1
clone_size: .
j_call: TRBJ2-7
v_call: TRBV27
cdr3_nt: TGTGCCAGCAGTTTAATGGGACAGGGGTACGAGCAGTACTTC
cdr3_aa: CASSLMGQGYEQYF

d_call: .
clone_size: .
j_call: TRBJ1-1
v_call: TRBV3-1/TRBV3-2
cdr3_nt: TGTGCCAGCAGCCTGATCGCAACCACTGAAGCTTTCTTT
cdr3_aa: CASSLIATTEAFF

d_call: .
clone_size: .
j_call: TRBJ2-5
v_call: TRBV9
cdr3_nt: TGTGCCAGCACACGTGGGGGCCCCGGGGAGACCCAGTACTTC
cdr3_aa: CASTRGGPGETQYF

d_call: .
clone_size: .
j_call: TRBJ2-5
v_call: TRBV5-6
cdr3_nt: TGTGCCAGCAGCTTGGGACTACAAGAGACCCAGTACTTC
cdr3_aa: CASSLGLQETQYF

d_call: .
clone_size: .
j_call: TRBJ1-2
v_call: TRBV19
cdr3_nt: TGTGCCAGTAGTATATTCGGTTTCGATGGCTACACCTTC
cdr3_aa: CASSIFGFDGYTF

d_call: TRBD1
clone_size: .
j_call: TRBJ1-1
v_call: TRBV6-5
cdr3_nt: TGTGCCAGCAGTTGGCGACAGGGGAGGACTGAAGCTTTCTTT
cdr3_aa: CASSWRQGRTEAFF

d_call: .
clone_size: .
j_call: TRBJ2-3
v_call: TRBV5-4
cdr3_nt: TGTGCCAGCAGCTCCCCCGAATTTGGGTACCAGAGGGATACGCAGTATTTT
cdr3_aa: CASSSPEFGYQRDTQYF

d_call: TRBD2
clone_size: .
j_call: TRBJ2-3
v_call: TRBV29-1
cdr3_nt: TGCAGCGTTAATCCTAGCGGGAGGGGCACAGATACGCAGTATTTT
cdr3_aa: CSVNPSGRGTDTQYF

d_call: .
clone_size: .
j_call: TRBJ1-1
v_call: TRBV11-3
cdr3_nt: TGTGCCAGCAGCTTAGGCGAGGAAGCTTTCTTT
cdr3_aa: CASSLGEEAFF

d_call: TRBD1
clone_size: .
j_call: TRBJ2-3
v_call: TRBV2
cdr3_nt: TGTGCCAGCCACTACAGGGGCCTCGTAAGGTATACGCAGTATTTT
cdr3_aa: CASHYRGLVRYTQYF

d_call: .
clone_size: .
j_call: TRBJ1-1
v_call: TRBV19
cdr3_nt: TGTGCCAGTAGTAGAGAGACAGCGTACACTGAAGCTTTCTTT
cdr3_aa: CASSRETAYTEAFF

d_call: .
clone_size: .
j_call: TRBJ1-1
v_call: TRBV19
cdr3_nt: TGTGCCAGTAGTATTAATTGGCAGGGGCGCGGCACTGAAGCTTTCTTT
cdr3_aa: CASSINWQGRGTEAFF

d_call: .
clone_size: .
j_call: TRBJ2-2
v_call: TRBV5-4
cdr3_nt: TGTGCCAGCAGCTCAGCTCAGGGGGGAGGCACCGGGGAGCTGTTTTTT
cdr3_aa: CASSSAQGGGTGELFF

d_call: TRBD1
clone_size: few
j_call: TRBJ1-2
v_call: TRBV28
cdr3_nt: TGTGCCAGCAGTTTCAGGGGGCATGGCTACACCTTC
cdr3_aa: CASSFRGHGYTF

d_call: TRBD2
clone_size: .
j_call: TRBJ2-7
v_call: TRBV7-9
cdr3_nt: TGTGCCAGCAGCGCCACTAGCGGGAGCAACGAGCAGTACTTC
cdr3_aa: CASSATSGSNEQYF

d_call: TRBD1
clone_size: .
j_call: TRBJ1-4
v_call: TRBV4-3
cdr3_nt: TGCGCCAGCAGCCTAAGACAGGGGTTTAATGAAAAACTGTTTTTT
cdr3_aa: CASSLRQGFNEKLFF

d_call: .
clone_size: .
j_call: TRBJ1-1
v_call: TRBV18
cdr3_nt: TGTGCCAGCTCACCACGTAGGGGGAGTAGCACTGAAGCTTTCTTT
cdr3_aa: CASSPRRGSSTEAFF

d_call: TRBD1
clone_size: .
j_call: TRBJ1-2
v_call: TRBV6-5
cdr3_nt: TGTGCCAGCAGTTACACACAGGGGGCTCGCTATGGCTACACCTTC
cdr3_aa: CASSYTQGARYGYTF

d_call: .
clone_size: few
j_call: TRBJ1-5
v_call: TRBV28
cdr3_nt: TGTGCCAGTCGGCAGGGGAATAGCAATCAGCCCCAGCATTTT
cdr3_aa: CASRQGNSNQPQHF

d_call: .
clone_size: .
j_call: TRBJ1-2
v_call: TRBV30
cdr3_nt: TGTGCCTGGAGCGAACGCATGGGCTTCTATGGCTACACCTTC
cdr3_aa: CAWSERMGFYGYTF

d_call: .
clone_size: .
j_call: TRBJ1-2
v_call: TRBV5-4
cdr3_nt: TGTGCCAGCAGCTTGGGACAGACCGCGGAGGGCTACACCTTC
cdr3_aa: CASSLGQTAEGYTF

d_call: .
clone_size: .
j_call: TRBJ1-6
v_call: TRBV27
cdr3_nt: TGTGCCAGCAGTTTTCAGGGGAATTCACCCCTCCACTTT
cdr3_aa: CASSFQGNSPLHF

d_call: .
clone_size: .
j_call: TRBJ2-5
v_call: TRBV20-1
cdr3_nt: TGCAGTGCTAGTCAGCGACTGAGAAAAGAGACCCAGTACTTC
cdr3_aa: CSASQRLRKETQYF

d_call: .
clone_size: .
j_call: TRBJ1-2
v_call: TRBV4-3
cdr3_nt: TGCGCCAGCAGCCAAGACCTTTATTCAAACTATGGCTACACCTTC
cdr3_aa: CASSQDLYSNYGYTF

d_call: .
clone_size: .
j_call: TRBJ1-5
v_call: TRBV21-1
cdr3_nt: TGTGCCAGCAGCCCTTCGGGGGGCAGAGACAGGGATAGCAATCAGCCCCAGCATTTT
cdr3_aa: CASSPSGGRDRDSNQPQHF

d_call: .
clone_size: .
j_call: TRBJ1-2
v_call: TRBV7-9
cdr3_nt: TGTGCCAGCAGCTCTCCGAGGGCGGACCGACCCTATGGCTACACCTTC
cdr3_aa: CASSSPRADRPYGYTF

d_call: .
clone_size: .
j_call: TRBJ2-5
v_call: TRBV7-9
cdr3_nt: TGTGCCAGCAGCTTATTCGCCAGCCAAGAGACCCAGTACTTC
cdr3_aa: CASSLFASQETQYF

d_call: TRBD2
clone_size: once
j_call: TRBJ2-5
v_call: TRBV11-2
cdr3_nt: TGTGCCAGCAGCTTGCGACTAGCGGTACAAGAGACCCAGTACTTC
cdr3_aa: CASSLRLAVQETQYF

d_call: .
clone_size: .
j_call: TRBJ2-7
v_call: TRBV6-5
cdr3_nt: TGTGCCAGCAGCAGAGTTACAGGGTACGAGCAGTACTTC
cdr3_aa: CASSRVTGYEQYF

d_call: .
clone_size: .
j_call: TRBJ1-1
v_call: TRBV5-6
cdr3_nt: TGTGCCTCACGGTTGGGCACTGAAGCTTTCTTT
cdr3_aa: CASRLGTEAFF

d_call: TRBD2
clone_size: .
j_call: TRBJ2-3
v_call: TRBV28
cdr3_nt: TGTGCCAGCAGTTTATCCACGTTTTATAGCGGGAGGACAGATACGCAGTATTTT
cdr3_aa: CASSLSTFYSGRTDTQYF

d_call: .
clone_size: .
j_call: TRBJ1-3
v_call: TRBV5-4
cdr3_nt: TGTGCCAGCAGCCCCGGAGGGGCCATCTCTGGAAACACCATATATTTT
cdr3_aa: CASSPGGAISGNTIYF